This TCR beta chain was profiled in a study of cytomegalovirus exposure and HLA in healthy donors (dated by TCRdb to 2016 to 2017). Some background on the complete study: According to an earlier analysis of 587 of the donors, roughly 180 million T cells yielded over 90 million unique TCR beta sequences and approximately 300 Gb of sequence data. Genome-wide SNP genotypes for about 65% of the 666 donors were used in a later genetic analysis, which treated that subset as a discovery cohort. Class I and class II HLA loci were covered by the typing at four-digit resolution. On average, 235,054 unique TCR beta nucleotide sequences were sequenced per donor among roughly 430 genotyped donors of the cohort, with roughly a sixth of those sequences being non-productive. The T cell repertoires of several hundred subjects were profiled by immunosequencing and related to cytomegalovirus serostatus. Every repertoire in the discovery cohort had been generated on one and the same sequencing platform. Donor age, sex, ethnicity and CMV serostatus were collected together with the repertoire data. Because of strong linkage in the cohort, 4 to 6 DR-DQ haplotypes were treated as single units for association and clustering. Besides the first cohort of about 730 subjects, a separate validation cohort made up of around 120 different subjects was used. The study aimed to test whether signatures of past pathogen exposure could be identified by cataloging public T cell receptors. In the later analysis, no new phenotypic data were used to find candidate immune exposures; instead, reliance was placed on TCR beta sequences and their occurrence across donors. A later analysis re-examined previously published TCR beta repertoires from just over 650 donors and added high-resolution HLA genotyping to investigate patterns of TCR occurrence. Typing coverage differed by locus: A, B, C, DRB1 and DQB1 were typed in roughly 629-640 donors, DQA1 in 522, DPA1 in some 610, and DPB1 in just under 490. In an earlier analysis of more than 550 of the donors, high-throughput TCR beta sequencing was used to judge whether each TCR beta V gene segment behaved as functional or pseudogenic. An early release covering 550 to 700 HLA-typed donors comprised approximately 300 gigabases of sequencing data and tens of millions of unique TCR sequences. High-throughput TCR immunosequencing, statistical association of individual TCRs with disease status, and machine learning were combined to predict cytomegalovirus infection status. Among the roughly 400 genotyped donors, approximately 76% belonged to the genetic ancestry cluster associated with self-reported Caucasian donors. Overall study results and their limits: Some IMGT-functional V segments, including TRBV6-2 and TRBV6-3, could not be told apart with the 87-base-pair reads, so those segments were excluded. A cluster of highly shared sequence variants was judged likely to represent a technical artifact of the sequencing pipeline. In both the original and validation cohorts, the classifier was reported to diagnose cytomegalovirus status with high specificity and sensitivity. The only immune exposure information available for the cohort was CMV serostatus. It was suggested by the authors that the approach could potentially be generalized to other disease states and immunological phenotypes. In a later analysis, HLA-associated TCR beta chains showed more clonal expansion and lower generation probabilities than non-associated chains that were equally common. Linkage disequilibrium might explain the correlated functional status among segregating V segments, but an unknown experimental factor could not be ruled out. In an earlier analysis of 587 of the donors, most TCR beta V segments appeared in productive rearrangements about 90% or about 30% of the time, broadly matching IMGT annotations. In a later analysis, 16,951 TCR beta sequences were associated with specific HLA alleles at a false discovery rate of 0.05. In vitro tests confirmed that a few of the cytomegalovirus-associated TCR beta chains recognize cytomegalovirus antigens. In the study, about 150 TCR beta chains were listed as associated with cytomegalovirus. In this cohort, only TCR beta chains were sequenced, and detectable features were limited by the absence of alpha or paired-chain data. Strong co-occurrence of HLA alleles, especially DR and DQ, made assigning TCR associations to individual alleles difficult. The presence/absence analyses assumed that sequencing depth was roughly uniform across donors, and that assumption may not be true. HLA typing was unavailable for some donors at each locus, so association tests used only the typed subset. While some public TCRs were present in many individuals, most TCR sequences turned up only very rarely across donors. V-gene and J-gene trimming of TCR beta chains was associated with a missense DCLRE1C variant in a later genetic analysis, and the association was replicated in an independent cohort. A further reported finding was that TCR beta sequences accurately predicted the HLA-A and HLA-B alleles for most subjects in the first cohort. Because counts were too low, about 18 rarely observed V segments, including chromosome 9 orphons, were excluded from the earlier analysis of around 640 of the donors. A later analysis found that TCR association rates varied across HLA loci, with DRB1 alleles showing the most associated TCRs and HLA-C alleles the fewest. A later analysis found that most CMV-associated TCR beta chains appeared HLA-restricted, with HLA associations seemingly driven largely by CMV exposure. A later genetic analysis reported fewer N-insertions in productive TCRs among donors in an Asian-associated ancestry cluster than the roughly 700-donor mean. In a later analysis, several top co-occurrence clusters were reported to appear linked to parvovirus B19, influenza, CMV and Epstein-Barr virus.

The germline ends are 14 bases apart after V is trimmed by 4 bases and J by 1 base. Per the germline V gene (reference sequence), SGHNT is the CDR1 and YYREEE is the CDR2. The CDR3 sequence holds 15 residues, the cysteine and phenylalanine included. Only CDR3 DNA is held: 45 bases, read in frame from base 1. The cohort comprised around 690 healthy bone marrow donors. At the time of sampling, all cohort members were nominally healthy, though unrecorded immune exposures were likely present. The donor was CMV seropositive and was included in the group of 289 seropositive cohort members. Every donor gave a peripheral blood sample, and the peripheral blood mononuclear cells from that sample were used for TCR beta sequencing. The Qiagen DNeasy Blood Extraction Kit was used to extract genomic DNA from the blood cell samples. Library prep was done by the immunoSEQ multiplex PCR assay. For the multiplex PCR, a mixture combining 60 forward primers for TCR Vbeta segments and 13 reverse primers for TCR Jbeta segments was used. The CDR3 region of rearranged TCR beta genes was amplified from genomic DNA by a multiplex PCR assay. On the Illumina HiSeq System, the amplified TCR beta libraries were sequenced as 87-base-pair reads. For the original study's pipeline: In a later analysis, 80 million or so unique TCR beta chains were counted across the approximately 640 repertoires, and about 9.9 million of these chains were shared by at least two donors. Raw reads were error-corrected and collapsed into unique sequences by a nearest-neighbor algorithm in which closely related sequences were merged to remove PCR and sequencing errors. To assign V, D and J gene segments, CDR3 sequences were aligned to IMGT reference sequences. Each retained sequence needed at least a six-nucleotide match to both a V gene segment and a J gene segment. A rearrangement counted as productive if the CDR3 had no stop codons and remained in frame with V and J, and every other rearrangement counted as non-productive. Following IMGT convention, CDR3 was defined as the stretch from the second conserved V-encoded cysteine up to the conserved J-encoded phenylalanine. The earlier analysis of roughly 590 of the donors excluded sequences that lacked an unambiguous match to a single V gene segment. An earlier analysis of some 500 of the donors classified V segments as functional when productive rearrangements were above 56.7% and as segregating when the standard deviation between donors was above 5%. To diagnose cytomegalovirus status from the catalog of TCR beta chain sequences, a statistical classification framework was built. V and J gene assignment, in a later analysis, came from comparing TCR nucleotide sequences with IMGT/GENE-DB human TR gene sequences. A later analysis assigned CDR3 sequences and most-parsimonious VDJ recombination scenarios with the TCRdist pipeline. In a later analysis, each TCR beta chain was defined by its CDR3 amino acid sequence together with its V-gene family, and reads lacking a unique V-gene family were excluded. In a later analysis, a few hundred highly shared, low-generation-probability nucleotide sequences were removed to address suspected cross-contamination and a sequencing artifact. A later analysis calculated a clonal expansion index for each public chain from normalized within-repertoire ranks of inferred template counts. In a later analysis, generation probabilities were computed with a VDJ recombination model fitted to out-of-frame rearrangements, and the resulting probabilities were checked against IGoR. In a later analysis, TCR-TCR, TCR-HLA and TCR-CMV co-occurrence was scored with hypergeometric tests, and a repertoire-size bias correction was applied to TCR pairs. A later analysis estimated false discovery rates by permuting HLA or CMV assignments 20 times. In a later analysis, co-occurring TCRs were grouped using DBSCAN, with TCRdist sequence similarity added in when clustering inside HLA-allele-positive subsets. Co-occurrence clustering excluded repertoires with fewer than 30,000 or more than 120,000 public chains, plus five with anomalous nucleotide sharing. TCRdb took over this immuneACCESS table, retaining in-frame rearrangements with V and J assigned. Such tables are incomplete; in checked studies, under half of the missing clones stem from an unresolved V gene, and the remainder is unexplained. D and trimming come from the DNA, and the V and J calls and clone size come from that table. The sample table on file contains tens of thousands of clones. The top ten hold 3% to 4% of the sample.

Worth noting for this clone: The target of this receptor is not known.

In this chain, TRBV5-4 is recombined with TRBJ1-1, with no confidently assigned D gene. What was sequenced was PBMCs. The receptor was isolated from a female donor in good health and CMV-seropositive. At the DNA level, the sequence is TGTGCCAGCAGCCCGGGAAGAGGGTGGAACACTGAAGCTTTCTTT. Its amino acids are CASSPGRGWNTEAFF.